The TCR beta chain described here comes from a study of blood T cell repertoires in COVID-19. The overall study: Samples representing acute and convalescent COVID-19 were sourced from the United States, Italy and Spain. From T cells, B-cell-depleted T cells, or PBMCs came the material, which was cDNA or gDNA.

Authors' methods: Amplified reference gene primers provided the basis for estimating nucleated cell counts. Data came from immunoSEQ multiplex PCR; TCRdb stores just in-frame clones and leaves some out. From that table come the V and J calls and clone size; the DNA was used to work out D and trimming. The table records some 150,000 clones, 75% to 90% of them present only once. The germline gives CDR1 LGHDT, CDR2 YNNKEL (reference sequence). V was pared by 4 bases and J by 7 bases, with 17 bases between. The CDR3 extends over 15 amino acids. V gene TRBV3-1 (or the pseudogene TRBV3-2) combines with J gene TRBJ1-5; D is unclear. The specimen sequenced was peripheral blood. The TCR sequence derives from a woman in her 70s with acute or convalescent COVID-19. CDR3 DNA sequence: TGTGCCAGCAGCCCTCAGGCAGGCCCGGGGCAGCCCCAGCATTTT. Translating it yields CASSPQAGPGQPQHF.